Following are 12 T cell receptor beta chains from one sample sequenced in a study of blood T cells in healthy people across ages. A second roughly 7 to 11 cycle PCR used barcoded and J-beta primers. TCRdb fed the 5' RACE reads into MiXCR, producing one record per CDR3 protein. The sample includes 1,300,000 or so distinct CDR3 sequences, approximately 59% of them seen just once. The material sequenced was blood. Receptors originate from a young man in good health.

The rearrangement links TRBV23-1 to TRBJ1-6; possibly TRBD1 for D (5 bases). TRBV23-1 is noted as an ORF with a role that remains uncertain. CDR3 size: 13 residues. CDR3 DNA: TGCGAAGAAAATGGGGCTCGGGGTTCACCCCTCCACTTT. Its protein product is CEENGARGSPLHF.

This sequence joins TRBV6-5 and TRBJ2-5; D is tentatively TRBD1 or TRBD2 (6 bases each). Germline CDR1 and CDR2: MNHEY and SVGAGI. The CDR3 consists of 16 residues. Trimming cost V 5 bases and J 4 bases, with 20 bases left between them. In DNA form, the CDR3 reads TGTGCCAGCAGTCCCTTCGCAGGGGTCGGGGGAGAGACCCAGTACTTC. Protein sequence: CASSPFAGVGGETQYF.

This chain joins TRBV4-1 and TRBJ2-7; unclear D gene. The DNA end lines up better with TRBJ2-4; the J call may be wrong. The CDR3 has 14 amino acids. CDR1 MGHRA and CDR2 YSYEKL come from the germline V gene. In DNA, the CDR3 is TGCGCCAGCAGCCAACAGGAGTGGGGAAACATTCAGTACTTC. This codes for CASSQQEWGNIQYF.

V usage is TRBV20-1 and J usage is TRBJ2-1; a possible D gene is TRBD2 (5 bases). Trimming took off 4 bases at V and 9 bases at J, with 16 bases between the two ends. This CDR3 spans 13 amino acids. Germline CDR1 DFQATT, CDR2 SNEGSKA (reference sequence). CDR3 sequence reads: CSATPKTRGEQFF. In DNA, the CDR3 is TGCAGTGCTACCCCAAAGACCCGGGGTGAGCAGTTCTTC.

The rearrangement uses TRBV14 and TRBJ2-4, with D possibly being TRBD2 (5 bases). The assigned J gene may be wrong: the sequence end matches TRBJ2-5 better. CDR3 length equals 15 residues. Germline lookup yields CDR1 SGHDN and CDR2 FVKESK. CDR3 coding DNA: TGTGCCAGCAGCCAGACGGGAATTCGGCAAGAGACCCAGTACTTC. The encoded protein is CASSQTGIRQETQYF.

The genes are TRBV7-2 and TRBJ2-2, with TRBD2 as a possible D gene (6 bases). V dropped 5 bases and J dropped 1 base, with 14 bases sitting between them. This CDR3 comprises 16 residues. Germline V gives CDR1 SGHTA, CDR2 FQGNSA. CDR3 DNA: TGTGCCAGCAGCCCCCGGACTATGATGAACACCGGGGAGCTGTTTTTT. Translated, it gives CASSPRTMMNTGELFF.

This clonotype was seen a handful of times. The chain joins TRBV20-1 to TRBJ2-5; D is undetermined. Trimming removed 5 bases at V and 0 bases at J, with 4 bases between. The CDR3 contains 11 residues. Germline loops: CDR1 DFQATT, CDR2 SNEGSKA (reference sequence). The CDR3 coding sequence is TGCAGTGCTTTGTACCAAGAGACCCAGTACTTC. It codes for CSALYQETQYF.

The chain is built from TRBV29-1 and TRBJ2-7; D not certain. Trimming shortened V by 4 bases and J by 7 bases, and 17 bases separated the two germline ends. Germline lookup yields CDR1 SQVTM and CDR2 ANQGSEA. This CDR3 comprises 13 residues. As DNA, the CDR3 is TGCAGCGTTGCCCTGGTAGGGATGGGAGAGCAGTACTTC. Encoded protein: CSVALVGMGEQYF.

This clonotype was seen a few times. The chain has TRBV9 and TRBJ2-7; TRBD2 might be the D (5 bases). The CDR3 extends over 15 amino acids. Trimming pared 0 bases from V and 0 bases from J, leaving 10 bases between. Germline V gene sequence: CDR1 SGDLS, CDR2 YYNGEE. Here the CDR3 reads CASSVGFTSSYEQYF. For the CDR3, the DNA is TGTGCCAGCAGCGTAGGGTTCACTAGCTCCTACGAGCAGTACTTC.

A remark on this clonotype: One end of the junction fails to match germline, which may point to a read error. V is TRBV6-5 and J is TRBJ2-3; TRBD1 matches 10 bases. Germline-derived CDR1 and CDR2 are MNHEY and SVGAGI. The CDR3 spans 14 residues. The CDR3 DNA reads as TGTGCCAGCATTTACGACAGGGGGCAAGATACGCAGTATTTT. This encodes CASIYDRGQDTQYF.

This clonotype was counted only a few times. CDR3 sequence reads: CASSQAARDNQPQHF. CDR3 in DNA: TGTGCCAGCAGCCAAGCGGCCCGGGACAATCAGCCCCAGCATTTT. The chain carries TRBV3-1 and TRBJ1-5, with D uncertain. With 1 base removed from V and 3 bases from J, the gap between germline ends came to 10 bases. Germline V CDR1 and CDR2: LGHDT, YNNKEL (reference sequence). CDR3 size: 15 residues.

The table lists this clonotype with many counts. At one end the junction does not follow the germline gene, possibly because of a read error. The rearrangement uses TRBV5-1 and TRBJ2-7, with 9 bases fitting TRBD1. This CDR3 region has 14 residues. From germline, CDR1 is SGHRS and CDR2 YFSETQ. The CDR3 spells CASSSGTGSYEQYF. In nucleotides, the CDR3 is TGTGCCAGCAGTTCCGGGACAGGGTCCTACGAGCAGTACTTC.